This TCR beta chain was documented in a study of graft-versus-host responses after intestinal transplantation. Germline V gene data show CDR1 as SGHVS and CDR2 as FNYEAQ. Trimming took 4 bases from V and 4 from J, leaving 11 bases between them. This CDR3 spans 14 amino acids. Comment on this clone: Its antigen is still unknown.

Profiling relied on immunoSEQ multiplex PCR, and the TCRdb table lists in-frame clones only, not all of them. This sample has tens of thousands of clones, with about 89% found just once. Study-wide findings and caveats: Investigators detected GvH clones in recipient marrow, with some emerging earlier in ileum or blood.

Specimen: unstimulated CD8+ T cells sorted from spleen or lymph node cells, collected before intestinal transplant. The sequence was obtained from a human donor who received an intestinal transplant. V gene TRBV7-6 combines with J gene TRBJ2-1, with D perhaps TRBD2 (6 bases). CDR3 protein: CASSSSGTYNEQFF. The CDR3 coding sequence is TGTGCCAGCAGCTCATCCGGGACTTACAATGAGCAGTTCTTC. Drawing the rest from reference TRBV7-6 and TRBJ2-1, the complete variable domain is GAGVSQSPRYKVTKRGQDVALRCDPISGHVSLYWYRQALGQGPEFLTYFNYEAQQDKSGLPNDRFSAERPEGSISTLTIQRTEQRDSAMYRCASSSSGTYNEQFFGPGTRLTVL.